These T cell receptor beta chains were read from a single sample in a study of T cell changes during pregnancy in multiple sclerosis. This table comes from immunoSEQ multiplex PCR, and its TCRdb copy is limited to in-frame clones, with some not included. The table lists about 58,000 clones, under 95% of them singletons. The material sequenced was CD4+ T cells from peripheral blood mononuclear cells, taken after pregnancy. The receptors were gathered from a female donor in good health, enrolled as a control in a pregnancy study. Both conserved end residues are part of each CDR3. A D gene is named only where the DNA matches it firmly. The size of a clone is reported for some rows only, either as once, few or many, or as a class for expanded clones.

d_call	v_call	clone_size	j_call	cdr3_nt	cdr3_aa
TRBD2	TRBV6-6	once	TRBJ2-3	TGTGCCAGCAGTTCCGGGAGGGATACGCAGTATTTT	CASSSGRDTQYF
TRBD1	TRBV6-1	once	TRBJ2-1	TGTGCCAGCACGGGACAGTCCTATGACAATGAGCAGTTCTTC	CASTGQSYDNEQFF
TRBD1	TRBV18	.	TRBJ1-2	TGTGCCAGCTCACCCAGGGGGCAAGGCTATGGCTACACCTTC	CASSPRGQGYGYTF
TRBD1	TRBV29-1	.	TRBJ1-1	TGCAGCGTTGACGGTTCAACAGGGGCCAAAACCACTGAAGCTTTCTTT	CSVDGSTGAKTTEAFF
.	TRBV11-2	.	TRBJ2-5	TGTGCCAGCAGCATTCGCAGGGGAGCAGAGACCCAGTACTTC	CASSIRRGAETQYF
.	TRBV4-2	.	TRBJ2-2	TGTGCCAGCAGTGGGGGGGCGGCCGGGGAGCTGTTTTTT	CASSGGAAGELFF
.	TRBV18	.	TRBJ2-3	TGTGCCAGCTCACCCCGTGAGCCTCGCACAGATACGCAGTATTTT	CASSPREPRTDTQYF
TRBD2	TRBV7-2	.	TRBJ2-1	TGTGCCAGCTCCGTTGAGCGGGGTGTGAGGGGACAGTTCTTC	CASSVERGVRGQFF
TRBD2	TRBV19	.	TRBJ2-2	TGTGCCAGTAGTGGGGGGGACAACACCGGGGAGCTGTTTTTT	CASSGGDNTGELFF
TRBD1	TRBV6-1	.	TRBJ1-2	TGTGCCAGCAGGGCCGGGACAGGGGCTAACTATGGCTACACCTTC	CASRAGTGANYGYTF
TRBD1	TRBV11-2	.	TRBJ1-1	TGTGCCAGCAGCTCCCGGACAGGGCGTGTGAACACTGAAGCTTTCTTT	CASSSRTGRVNTEAFF
TRBD2	TRBV7-2	.	TRBJ2-3	TGTGCCAGCAGTAGAAGGGCTAGCGGGGGGCTCACAGATACGCAGTATTTT	CASSRRASGGLTDTQYF
.	TRBV4-3	.	TRBJ2-3	TGCGCCAGCAGCCAAGATACGAGTCCCACAGATACGCAGTATTTT	CASSQDTSPTDTQYF
TRBD2	TRBV5-1	.	TRBJ2-3	TGCGCCAGCAGCTTAACAAATACCGGGACTAGCGGGGGGGCGAATACGCAGTATTTT	CASSLTNTGTSGGANTQYF
TRBD2	TRBV7-9	.	TRBJ2-3	TGTGCCAGCAGCCAGGGACTAGCGGGGGGGATGAATACGCAGTATTTT	CASSQGLAGGMNTQYF
TRBD1	TRBV2	.	TRBJ2-2	TGTGCCAGCAGAGGGGACAGGGGGGCCGGGGAGCTGTTTTTT	CASRGDRGAGELFF
TRBD1	TRBV6-5	few	TRBJ1-6	TGTGCCAGCAAAGGACAGGGGCATAATTCACCCCTCCACTTT	CASKGQGHNSPLHF
TRBD1	TRBV19	.	TRBJ1-2	TGTGCCGCGCTCCAGCGACAGGGAAATGGCTACACCTTC	CAALQRQGNGYTF
.	TRBV18	.	TRBJ1-6	TGTGCCAGCTCACCAAACGCAGGGGATGAGGCACCCCTCCACTTT	CASSPNAGDEAPLHF
.	TRBV19	.	TRBJ2-7	TGTGCCAGTAGTATAGGCCGTCCGGGCGAGCAGTACTTC	CASSIGRPGEQYF
.	TRBV10-3	.	TRBJ1-5	TGTGCCACCAACCCGGGGATCCGTTATAGCAATCAGCCCCAGCATTTT	CATNPGIRYSNQPQHF
TRBD1	TRBV5-5	.	TRBJ1-2	TGTGCCAGCAGCCAGGGACAGTCTAACTATGGCTACACCTTC	CASSQGQSNYGYTF
.	TRBV9	few	TRBJ1-2	TGTGCCAGCAGCGGACGGGGAAGTAACTATGGCTACACCTTC	CASSGRGSNYGYTF
TRBD2	TRBV2	.	TRBJ2-7	TGTGCCAGCAGTGTAGTTAGCGGGAGATACGAGCAGTACTTC	CASSVVSGRYEQYF
TRBD1	TRBV4-2	once	TRBJ1-2	TGTGCCAGCAGCCCATGGCGGGACAGGGCTAACTATGGCTACACCTTC	CASSPWRDRANYGYTF
TRBD2	TRBV4-1	.	TRBJ2-7	TGCGCCAGCAGCCAAGATACTAGCGGACCCGCTAACGAGCAGTACTTC	CASSQDTSGPANEQYF
.	TRBV30	.	TRBJ2-3	TGTGCCGCAGGTTCTAGCACAGATACGCAGTATTTT	CAAGSSTDTQYF
.	TRBV6-5	.	TRBJ2-3	TGTGCCAGCGAGAGAACAGGGTCGGGAGATACGCAGTATTTT	CASERTGSGDTQYF
TRBD2	TRBV5-4	.	TRBJ2-5	TGTGCCAGCAGCTTGGGCGGGGGGGAAGAGACCCAGTACTTC	CASSLGGGEETQYF
.	TRBV30	.	TRBJ2-7	TGTGCCTGGAGTGTAAATAGAAACTACGAGCAGTACTTC	CAWSVNRNYEQYF
TRBD2	TRBV7-3	.	TRBJ2-2	TGTGCCAGCAGCTTAACGGGGGGGGTAACCGGGGAGCTGTTTTTT	CASSLTGGVTGELFF
.	TRBV7-9	.	TRBJ1-2	TGTGCCAGCAGCTTATGGGGGCAGGATGGCTACACCTTC	CASSLWGQDGYTF
.	TRBV11-2	.	TRBJ2-1	TGTGCCAGCAGCTTAAGGGGATGGAATGAGCAGTTCTTC	CASSLRGWNEQFF
TRBD1	TRBV30	.	TRBJ1-4	TGTGCCTCACAGGGGGCCCCTAATGAAAAACTGTTTTTT	CASQGAPNEKLFF
TRBD1	TRBV19	.	TRBJ1-6	TGTGCCAGTAGGAAACAGGGGGCATTGGTGGGCATGGGTTCACCCCTCCACTTT	CASRKQGALVGMGSPLHF
TRBD1	TRBV19	.	TRBJ2-3	TGTGCCACCCTGGACAGGGGGCTCACAGATACGCAGTATTTT	CATLDRGLTDTQYF